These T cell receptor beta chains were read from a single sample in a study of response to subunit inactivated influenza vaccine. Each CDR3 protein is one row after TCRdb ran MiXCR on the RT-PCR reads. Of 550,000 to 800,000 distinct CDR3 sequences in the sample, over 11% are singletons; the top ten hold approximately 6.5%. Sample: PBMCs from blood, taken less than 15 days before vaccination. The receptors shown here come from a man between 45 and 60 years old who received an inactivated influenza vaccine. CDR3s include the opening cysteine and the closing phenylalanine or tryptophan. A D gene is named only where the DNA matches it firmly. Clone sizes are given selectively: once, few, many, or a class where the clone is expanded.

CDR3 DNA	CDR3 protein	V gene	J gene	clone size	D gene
TGTGCCAGCAGTCAGTGGGGGGGCACTGAAGCTTTCTTT	CASSQWGGTEAFF	TRBV6-6	TRBJ1-1	few	NA
TGCAGTGCTAGATCGGCCCTACGGGGTAAGGCCAAAAACATTCAGTACTTC	CSARSALRGKAKNIQYF	TRBV20-1	TRBJ2-4	few	NA
TGTGCCAGCAGCTGGGAAGTCGGAAATCAGCCCCAGCATTTT	CASSWEVGNQPQHF	TRBV6-1	TRBJ1-5	few	NA
TGTGCCAGCAGTGCCCGACAGGGAGGCATTCAGTACTTC	CASSARQGGIQYF	TRBV25-1	TRBJ2-4	few	NA
TGCGCCAGCAGCCAAGATAGCGGGGGGGCAGGGGATACGCAGTATTTT	CASSQDSGGAGDTQYF	TRBV4-3	TRBJ2-3	NA	TRBD2
TGCGCCAGCAGCTTAACTAGCGGGAGTTACCAGACCCAGTACTTC	CASSLTSGSYQTQYF	TRBV5-1	TRBJ2-5	few	TRBD2
TGTGCCAGCAGCCCGGGGACAGGCGGAGCCACGCAGTATTTT	CASSPGTGGATQYF	TRBV3-1	TRBJ2-3	NA	TRBD1
TGTGCCAGCAGCCCGGGGTTCGGGATCTCCTACAATGAGCAGTTCTTC	CASSPGFGISYNEQFF	TRBV7-3	TRBJ2-1	few	NA
TGTGCCAGCAGTACCGGGACTAGCGGCGGCACAGATACGCAGTATTTT	CASSTGTSGGTDTQYF	TRBV2	TRBJ2-3	few	TRBD2
TGTGCCAGCAGTGTGAGTTACACAGATACGCAGTATTTT	CASSVSYTDTQYF	TRBV6-4	TRBJ2-3	NA	NA
TGTGCCAGCAGCCAGACCTACGGGACTAACACCGGGGAGCTGTTTTTT	CASSQTYGTNTGELFF	TRBV7-9	TRBJ2-2	few	NA
TGTGCCACCAGTGATTTGGGCGAGACTGGAACCCTTGCCGCGCAGTATTTT	CATSDLGETGTLAAQYF	TRBV24-1	TRBJ2-3	many	NA
TGTGCCAGCAGCTTAGGTTTTAGCGGGACCACAGATACGCAGTATTTT	CASSLGFSGTTDTQYF	TRBV7-9	TRBJ2-3	few	TRBD2
TGTGCCAGCAGTGTATCATACGCAGATACGCAGTATTTT	CASSVSYADTQYF	TRBV6-1	TRBJ2-3	NA	NA
TGCAGTGCTGGCCTACGGGCTAGCGGGAGATTTAGGCAGTTCTTC	CSAGLRASGRFRQFF	TRBV20-1	TRBJ2-1	NA	TRBD2
TGCGCCAGCAGCTTGGATGCAGAGTATCAGCCCCAGCATTTT	CASSLDAEYQPQHF	TRBV5-1	TRBJ1-5	many	NA
TGCGCCAGCAGCTTAAGCGGGAGAATGCTGGGCAATGAGCAGTTCTTC	CASSLSGRMLGNEQFF	TRBV5-1	TRBJ2-1	NA	TRBD2
TGTGCCAGCAGCTTTCGGCGGACCCGCTCTGGGGCCAACGTCCTGACTTTC	CASSFRRTRSGANVLTF	TRBV5-6	TRBJ2-6	NA	NA
TGTGCCACCAGCAACGGAATCTATCAGCCCCAGCATTTT	CATSNGIYQPQHF	TRBV6-2/TRBV6-3	TRBJ1-5	NA	NA
TGTGCCAGCAGTCCCCGGGGCACCTTTTGGAATGAGCAGTTCTTC	CASSPRGTFWNEQFF	TRBV28	TRBJ2-1	few	NA
TGTGCTAGTGGACAGAGCGGGACAGGGGGCCGGACAGATACGCAGTATTTT	CASGQSGTGGRTDTQYF	TRBV12-5	TRBJ2-3	NA	TRBD1
TGTGCCAGCAGCCATGAGGACAGGGGGTATGGAGAGACCCAGTACTTC	CASSHEDRGYGETQYF	TRBV14	TRBJ2-5	few	TRBD1
TGTGCCAGCAGTTACAGCTTTGCCGTTCGGAACAGGGGGCCTTCCATGAACACTGAAGCTTTCTTT	CASSYSFAVRNRGPSMNTEAFF	TRBV6-2/TRBV6-3	TRBJ1-1	NA	TRBD1
TGTGCCAGCAGCCCCCTAGGGGGGGACCTCAACACTGAAGCTTTCTTT	CASSPLGGDLNTEAFF	TRBV7-8	TRBJ1-1	few	NA
TGTGCCAGCAGCTTGGCCCCGTGGGGAGAGACCCAGTACTTC	CASSLAPWGETQYF	TRBV5-6	TRBJ2-5	few	NA
TGTGCCAGCAGCCAAGATACCGGGGGGGGCGGCACAGATACGCAGTATTTT	CASSQDTGGGGTDTQYF	TRBV4-2	TRBJ2-3	few	TRBD2